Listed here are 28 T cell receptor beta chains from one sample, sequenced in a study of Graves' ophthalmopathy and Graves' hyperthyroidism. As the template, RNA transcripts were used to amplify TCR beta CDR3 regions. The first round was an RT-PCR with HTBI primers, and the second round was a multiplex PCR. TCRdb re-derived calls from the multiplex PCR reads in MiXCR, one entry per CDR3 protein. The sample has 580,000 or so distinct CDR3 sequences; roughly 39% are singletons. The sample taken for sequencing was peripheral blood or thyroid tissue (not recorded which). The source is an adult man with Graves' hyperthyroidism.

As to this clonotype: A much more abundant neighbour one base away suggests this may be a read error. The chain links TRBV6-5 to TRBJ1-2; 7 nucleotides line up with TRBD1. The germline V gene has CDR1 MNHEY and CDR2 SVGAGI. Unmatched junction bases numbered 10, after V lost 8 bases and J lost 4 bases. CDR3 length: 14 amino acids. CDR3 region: CASAKGASGYGYTF. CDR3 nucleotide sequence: TGTGCCAGCGCCAAGGGGGCGTCGGGCTATGGCTACACCTTC.

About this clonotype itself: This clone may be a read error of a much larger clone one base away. In nucleotides, the CDR3 is TGTGCCAGCAGGCCGGGACAGGGGGATCTCCAAGAGACCCAGTACTTC. It specifies CASRPGQGDLQETQYF. The chain carries TRBV2 and TRBJ2-5; 11 bases are shared with TRBD1. From germline, CDR1 is SNHLY and CDR2 FYNNEI. V lost 6 bases to trimming and J lost 1 base; unmatched junction nucleotides: 7. CDR3 length equals 16 residues. The whole variable domain, remainder taken from reference TRBV2 and TRBJ2-5, is EPEVTQTPSHQVTQMGQEVILRCVPISNHLYFYWYRQILGQKVEFLVSFYNNEISEKSEIFDDQFSVERPDGSNFTLKIRSTKLEDSAMYFCASRPGQGDLQETQYFGPGTRLLVL.

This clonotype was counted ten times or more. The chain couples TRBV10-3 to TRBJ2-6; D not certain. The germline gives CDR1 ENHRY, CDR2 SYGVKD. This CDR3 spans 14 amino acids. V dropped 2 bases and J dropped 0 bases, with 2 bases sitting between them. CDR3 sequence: CAISEGSGANVLTF. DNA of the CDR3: TGTGCCATCAGTGAGGGCTCTGGGGCCAACGTCCTGACTTTC.

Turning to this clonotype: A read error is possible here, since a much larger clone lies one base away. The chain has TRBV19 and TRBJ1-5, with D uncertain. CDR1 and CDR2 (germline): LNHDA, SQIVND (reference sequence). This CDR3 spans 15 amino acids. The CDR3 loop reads CACSVGSRPDQPQHF. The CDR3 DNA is TGTGCCTGTAGTGTGGGGTCTCGTCCTGATCAGCCCCAGCATTTT.

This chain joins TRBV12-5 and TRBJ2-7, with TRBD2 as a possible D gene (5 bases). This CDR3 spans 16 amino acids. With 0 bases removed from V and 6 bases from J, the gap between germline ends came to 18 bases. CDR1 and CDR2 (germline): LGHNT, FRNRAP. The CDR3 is CASGLVLGSEPTEQYF. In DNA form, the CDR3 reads TGTGCTAGTGGTTTGGTACTAGGGAGCGAACCTACCGAGCAGTACTTC.

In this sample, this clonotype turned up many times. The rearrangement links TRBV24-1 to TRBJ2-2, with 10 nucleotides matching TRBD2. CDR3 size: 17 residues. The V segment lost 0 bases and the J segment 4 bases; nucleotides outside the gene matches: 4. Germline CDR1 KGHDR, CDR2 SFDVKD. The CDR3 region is CATSDLLQRGGTGELFF. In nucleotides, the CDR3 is TGTGCCACCAGTGATTTGCTACAGCGGGGGGGCACCGGGGAGCTGTTTTTT.

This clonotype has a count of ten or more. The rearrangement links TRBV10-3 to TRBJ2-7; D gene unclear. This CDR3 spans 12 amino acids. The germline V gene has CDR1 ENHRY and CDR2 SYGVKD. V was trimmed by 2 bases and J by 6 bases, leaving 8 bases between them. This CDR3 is CAISEPGAEQYF. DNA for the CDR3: TGTGCCATCAGTGAGCCTGGAGCCGAGCAGTACTTC.

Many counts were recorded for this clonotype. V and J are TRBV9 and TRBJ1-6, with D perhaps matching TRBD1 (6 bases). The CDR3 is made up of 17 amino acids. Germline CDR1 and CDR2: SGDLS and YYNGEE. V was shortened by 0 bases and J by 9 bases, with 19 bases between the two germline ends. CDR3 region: CASSVVAGEEGTSPLHF. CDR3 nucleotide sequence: TGTGCCAGCAGCGTAGTGGCAGGGGAAGAGGGAACTTCACCCCTCCACTTT.

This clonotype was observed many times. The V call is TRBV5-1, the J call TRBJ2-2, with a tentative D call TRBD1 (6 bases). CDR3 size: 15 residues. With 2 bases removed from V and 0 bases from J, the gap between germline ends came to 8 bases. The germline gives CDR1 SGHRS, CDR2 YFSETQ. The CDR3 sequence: CASSFTGTNTGELFF. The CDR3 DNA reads TGCGCCAGCAGCTTCACAGGGACGAACACCGGGGAGCTGTTTTTT. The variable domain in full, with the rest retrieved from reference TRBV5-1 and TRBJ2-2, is KAGVTQTPRYLIKTRGQQVTLSCSPISGHRSVSWYQQTPGQGLQFLFEYFSETQRNKGNFPGRFSGRQFSNSRSEMNVSTLELGDSALYLCASSFTGTNTGELFFGEGSRLTVL.

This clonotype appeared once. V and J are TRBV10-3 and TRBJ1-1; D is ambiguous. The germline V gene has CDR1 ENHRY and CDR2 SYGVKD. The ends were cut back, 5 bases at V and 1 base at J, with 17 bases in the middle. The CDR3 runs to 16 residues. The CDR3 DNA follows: TGTGCCATCAGTATTGACTCGGGTAAGGGGAACACTGAAGCTTTCTTT. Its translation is CAISIDSGKGNTEAFF.

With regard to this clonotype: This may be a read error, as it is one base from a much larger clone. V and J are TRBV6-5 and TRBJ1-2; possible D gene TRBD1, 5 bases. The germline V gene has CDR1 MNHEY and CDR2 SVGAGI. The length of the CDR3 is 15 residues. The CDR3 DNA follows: TGTGCCGGCAGTTACTCGAGCAGGGCGGACTATGGCTACACCTTC. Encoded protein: CAGSYSSRADYGYTF.

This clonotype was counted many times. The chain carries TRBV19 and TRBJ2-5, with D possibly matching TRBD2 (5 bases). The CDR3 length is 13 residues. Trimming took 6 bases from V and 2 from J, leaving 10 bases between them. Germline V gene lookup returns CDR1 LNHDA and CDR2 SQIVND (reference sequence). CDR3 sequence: CASRRTGQETQYF. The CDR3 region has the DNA TGTGCCAGTAGGCGGACGGGACAAGAGACCCAGTACTTC.

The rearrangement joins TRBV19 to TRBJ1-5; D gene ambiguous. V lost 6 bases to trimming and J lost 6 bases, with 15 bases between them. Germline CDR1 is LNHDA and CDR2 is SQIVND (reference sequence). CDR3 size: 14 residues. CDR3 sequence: CASSSGGAGQPQHF. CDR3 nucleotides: TGTGCCAGTAGCTCAGGAGGTGCCGGTCAGCCCCAGCATTTT.

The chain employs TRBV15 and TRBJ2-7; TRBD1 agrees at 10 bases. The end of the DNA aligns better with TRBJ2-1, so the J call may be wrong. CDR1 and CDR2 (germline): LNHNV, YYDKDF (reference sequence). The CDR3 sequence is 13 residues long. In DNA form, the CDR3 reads TGTGCCACCGGAAGGGACAGGGGAAATGAGCAGTTCTTC. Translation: CATGRDRGNEQFF.

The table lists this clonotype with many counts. CDR3 sequence reads: CASSEIGYSDNTIYF. As DNA, the CDR3 is TGTGCCAGCAGTGAAATCGGGTATTCTGACAACACCATATATTTT. The gene calls are TRBV6-1 and TRBJ1-3; D unclear. The CDR3 runs to 15 residues. Germline V gene data show CDR1 as MNHNS and CDR2 as SASEGT. V was pared by 2 bases and J by 7 bases, with 15 bases between.

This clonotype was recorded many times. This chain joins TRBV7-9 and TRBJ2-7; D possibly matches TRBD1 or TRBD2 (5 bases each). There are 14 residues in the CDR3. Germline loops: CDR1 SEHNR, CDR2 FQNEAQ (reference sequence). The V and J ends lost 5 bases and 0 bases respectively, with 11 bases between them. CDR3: CASSLGAGSYEQYF. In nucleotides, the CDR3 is TGTGCCAGCAGCCTCGGGGCAGGCTCCTACGAGCAGTACTTC.

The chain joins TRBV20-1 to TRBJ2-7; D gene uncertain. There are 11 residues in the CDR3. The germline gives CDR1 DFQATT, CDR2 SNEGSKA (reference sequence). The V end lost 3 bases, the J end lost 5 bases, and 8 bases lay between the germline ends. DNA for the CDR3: TGCAGTGCTAGGATAGGGAACGAGCAGTACTTC. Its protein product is CSARIGNEQYF.

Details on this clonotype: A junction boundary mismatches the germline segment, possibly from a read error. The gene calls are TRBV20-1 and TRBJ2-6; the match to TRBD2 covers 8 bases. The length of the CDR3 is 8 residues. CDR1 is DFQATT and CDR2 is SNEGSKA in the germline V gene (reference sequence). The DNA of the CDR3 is TGCAGTGCTAGCGGGGGGGCTTTC. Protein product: CSASGGAF.

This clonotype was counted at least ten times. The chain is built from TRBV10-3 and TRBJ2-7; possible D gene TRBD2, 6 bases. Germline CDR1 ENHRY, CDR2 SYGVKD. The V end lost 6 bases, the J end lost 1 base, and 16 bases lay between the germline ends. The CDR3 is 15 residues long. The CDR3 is CAISASGGGSYEQYF. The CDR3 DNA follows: TGTGCCATCAGCGCGTCCGGGGGTGGGTCCTACGAGCAGTACTTC.

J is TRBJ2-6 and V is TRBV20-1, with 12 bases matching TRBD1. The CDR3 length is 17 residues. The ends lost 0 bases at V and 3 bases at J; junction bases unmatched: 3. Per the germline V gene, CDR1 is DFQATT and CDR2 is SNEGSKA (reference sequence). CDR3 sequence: CSARDRDRGLGANVLTF. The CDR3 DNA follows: TGCAGTGCTAGAGATCGGGACAGGGGGCTTGGGGCCAACGTCCTGACTTTC.

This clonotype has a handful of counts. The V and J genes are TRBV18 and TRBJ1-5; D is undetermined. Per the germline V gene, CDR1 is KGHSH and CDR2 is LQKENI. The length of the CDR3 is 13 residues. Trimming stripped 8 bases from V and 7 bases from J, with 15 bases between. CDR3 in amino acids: CASGRELEQPQHF. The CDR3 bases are TGTGCCAGCGGGAGGGAGCTTGAGCAGCCCCAGCATTTT.

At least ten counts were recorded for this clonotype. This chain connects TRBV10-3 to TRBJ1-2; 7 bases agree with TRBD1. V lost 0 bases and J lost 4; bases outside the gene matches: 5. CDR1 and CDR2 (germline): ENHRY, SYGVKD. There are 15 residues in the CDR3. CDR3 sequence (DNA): TGTGCCATCAGTGAGTCGGGACAGAGAATCTATGGCTACACCTTC. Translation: CAISESGQRIYGYTF.

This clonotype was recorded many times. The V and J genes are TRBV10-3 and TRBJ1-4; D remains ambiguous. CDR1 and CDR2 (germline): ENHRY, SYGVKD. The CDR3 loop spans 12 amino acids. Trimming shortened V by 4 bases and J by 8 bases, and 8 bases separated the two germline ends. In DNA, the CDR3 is TGTGCCATCAGTGTCGACGAGGAAAAACTGTTTTTT. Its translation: CAISVDEEKLFF.

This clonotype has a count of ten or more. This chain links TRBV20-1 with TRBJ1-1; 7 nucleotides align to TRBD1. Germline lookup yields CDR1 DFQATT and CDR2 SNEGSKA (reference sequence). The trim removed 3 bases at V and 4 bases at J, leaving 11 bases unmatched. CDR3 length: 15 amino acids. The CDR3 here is CSARPQGVPGTEAFF. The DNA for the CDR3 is TGCAGTGCTAGGCCCCAGGGGGTGCCGGGCACTGAAGCTTTCTTT.

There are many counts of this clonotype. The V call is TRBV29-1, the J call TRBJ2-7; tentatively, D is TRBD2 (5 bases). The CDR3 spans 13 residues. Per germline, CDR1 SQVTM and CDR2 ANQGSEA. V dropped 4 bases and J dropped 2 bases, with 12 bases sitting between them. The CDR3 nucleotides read TGCAGCGTTGCTGGGAGTCCCCCCTACGAGCAGTACTTC. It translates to CSVAGSPPYEQYF.

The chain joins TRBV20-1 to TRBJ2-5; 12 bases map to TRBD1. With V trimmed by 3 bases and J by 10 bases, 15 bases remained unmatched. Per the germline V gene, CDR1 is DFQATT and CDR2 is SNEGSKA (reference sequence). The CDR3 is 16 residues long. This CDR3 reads CSASSPLGTGGIDQYF. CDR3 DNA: TGCAGTGCTAGCAGCCCTTTAGGGACAGGGGGCATCGACCAGTACTTC.

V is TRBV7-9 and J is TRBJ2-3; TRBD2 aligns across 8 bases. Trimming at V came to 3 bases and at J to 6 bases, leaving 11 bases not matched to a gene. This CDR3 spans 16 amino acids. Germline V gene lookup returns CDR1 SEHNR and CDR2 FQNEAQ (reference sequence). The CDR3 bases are TGTGCCAGCAGCTTCCCGGGGGGGGGAGGCTTCGATACGCAGTATTTT. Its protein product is CASSFPGGGGFDTQYF.

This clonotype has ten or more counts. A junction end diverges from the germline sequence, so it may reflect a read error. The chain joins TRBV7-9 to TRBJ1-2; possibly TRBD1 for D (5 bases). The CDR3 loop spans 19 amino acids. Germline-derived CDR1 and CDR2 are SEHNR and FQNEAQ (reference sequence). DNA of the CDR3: TGTGCCAGCAGCTTCTTAGAATCGCGATGGGCAGGGCAAAACTGTGGCTACACCTTC. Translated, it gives CASSFLESRWAGQNCGYTF.